These 22 T cell receptor beta chains came from one sample sequenced in a study of blood T cells in healthy people across ages. The second PCR ran roughly 6 to 12 cycles with a sample-barcoded 5' primer and J-beta primers. A single record per CDR3 protein comes from TCRdb applying MiXCR to the 5' RACE reads. The sample records 1,800,000 or so distinct CDR3 sequences, around 40% being singletons. Source material: blood. The receptors derive from a human donor in good health.

The V and J genes are TRBV10-3 and TRBJ1-1, with 9 positions matching TRBD1. Trimming took 6 bases from V and 5 from J; bases not matched to a gene: 4. Germline-derived CDR1 and CDR2 are ENHRY and SYGVKD. This CDR3 region has 13 residues. The CDR3 sequence: CAIRPGQGTEAFF. For the CDR3, the DNA is TGTGCCATCAGACCGGGACAGGGAACTGAAGCTTTCTTT.

This clonotype was picked up a small number of times. The CDR3 reads CSSMTGGTDTQYF. Here the CDR3 DNA reads TGCAGCTCCATGACGGGAGGTACAGATACGCAGTATTTT. J is TRBJ2-3 and V is TRBV29-1; TRBD2 agrees at 7 bases. CDR3 length: 13 residues. CDR1 is SQVTM, CDR2 ANQGSEA, per germline. The ends lost 8 bases at V and 3 bases at J; junction bases unmatched: 8.

The rearrangement joins TRBV12-3 or TRBV12-4 to TRBJ2-2; 9 bases match TRBD2. Trimming at V came to 8 bases and at J to 6 bases, leaving 7 bases not matched to a gene. The CDR3 is made up of 14 amino acids. CDR3 DNA: TGTGCCAGCTATTTCGCGGGGGGGCCCGGGGAGCTGTTTTTT. This encodes CASYFAGGPGELFF.

This clonotype was found a few times. This chain connects TRBV10-3 to TRBJ2-3; possible D gene TRBD1, 6 bases. CDR3 size: 15 residues. In germline, CDR1 is ENHRY, CDR2 SYGVKD. V was trimmed by 3 bases and J by 4 bases, leaving 14 bases between them. The CDR3 DNA reads as TGTGCCATCAGTGATCCCAGGGGTCCCGCAGATACGCAGTATTTT. Protein product: CAISDPRGPADTQYF.

This clonotype was seen a handful of times. The gene calls are TRBV7-2 and TRBJ2-1; 10 nucleotides agree with TRBD1. This CDR3 is built from 14 residues. Trimming took 5 bases from V and 6 from J; bases not matched to a gene: 4. Germline loops: CDR1 SGHTA, CDR2 FQGNSA. CDR3 sequence (DNA): TGTGCCAGCAGCGCGCGGACAGGGGGCAATGAGCAGTTCTTC. This gives the protein CASSARTGGNEQFF.

The table lists this clonotype with a few counts. An end of the junction differs from the germline gene, which may be a read error. This chain uses TRBV4-3 with TRBJ2-2; D is tentatively TRBD1 or TRBD2 (5 bases each). The CDR3 totals 16 residues. CDR1 is LGHNA and CDR2 is YSLEER in the germline V gene. In DNA form, the CDR3 reads TGCACCAGCAGCCAAGGGACGGGGCTGGGAACCGGGGAGCTGTTTTTT. Residues: CTSSQGTGLGTGELFF.

To note about this clonotype: The CDR3 end shows no conserved phenylalanine or tryptophan, and so a read error is likely. V and J are TRBV7-9 and TRBJ1-5; D may be TRBD1 (5 bases). With 3 bases removed from V and 1 base from J, the gap between germline ends came to 10 bases. The CDR3 is 15 amino acids. CDR1 SEHNR and CDR2 FQNEAQ come from the germline V gene (reference sequence). The DNA for the CDR3 is TGTGCCAGCAGCTTGGGGGAGATCAGCAATCAGCCCCAGCATTGT. Translation: CASSLGEISNQPQHC.

Concerning this clonotype: Lacking the conserved final phenylalanine or tryptophan, this CDR3 likely reflects a read error. The chain joins TRBV4-3 to TRBJ1-2; D is uncertain. The CDR3 is 19 residues long. Trimming removed 0 bases at V and 4 bases at J, with 24 bases between. From germline, CDR1 is LGHNA and CDR2 YSLEER. DNA for the CDR3: TGCGCCAGCAGCCAAGATTTAGGCAGTGCTATAATAAACTCCTATGGCTACACCTTA. It translates to CASSQDLGSAIINSYGYTL.

Concerning this clonotype: One end of the junction varies from germline; a read error may be responsible. J is TRBJ2-5 and V is TRBV6-1; 12 bases match TRBD2. The CDR3 totals 13 residues. Germline CDR1 reads MNHNS; CDR2 reads SASEGT. The CDR3 region is CGSGLAGRETQYF. CDR3 sequence (DNA): TGTGGCAGCGGACTAGCGGGGAGGGAGACCCAGTACTTC.

In its sample, this clonotype was seen a few times. J is TRBJ1-5 and V is TRBV4-3; D is undetermined. There are 15 residues in the CDR3. CDR1 and CDR2 from the germline V gene are LGHNA and YSLEER. The V end was cut by 0 bases, the J end by 7 bases, with 13 bases between. CDR3 sequence (DNA): TGCGCCAGCAGCCAAGATCGGGCAGATAGCCAGCCCCAGCATTTT. Translated, it gives CASSQDRADSQPQHF.

This clonotype was counted only a few times. The CDR3 coding sequence is TGCAGCGTTGCGGGGACTAGGGGCCCCCGGAATGAGCAGTTCTTC. It translates to CSVAGTRGPRNEQFF. The V call is TRBV29-1, the J call TRBJ2-1; 8 positions match TRBD2. CDR3 length equals 15 residues. The germline V gene has CDR1 SQVTM and CDR2 ANQGSEA. V trimming: 4 bases; J trimming: 7 bases; junction bases outside the gene matches: 12.

The J gene is TRBJ2-3, the V gene TRBV11-2; D call uncertain. This CDR3 has 16 residues. The V gene's germline CDR1 is SGHAT and CDR2 FQNNGV. V was pared by 0 bases and J by 0 bases, with 10 bases between. CDR3 region: CASSLEADPSTDTQYF. The CDR3 region has the DNA TGTGCCAGCAGCTTAGAGGCAGACCCTAGCACAGATACGCAGTATTTT.

This chain links TRBV28 with TRBJ2-4; no definite D call. Germline V gene data show CDR1 as MDHEN and CDR2 as SYDVKM. V was trimmed by 4 bases and J by 7 bases, leaving 17 bases between them. This CDR3 contains 15 residues. The CDR3 loop is CASSSSRKLYNIQYF. The DNA of the CDR3 is TGTGCCAGCAGTTCCAGTCGAAAGTTATACAACATTCAGTACTTC.

V gene TRBV6-2 or TRBV6-3 combines with J gene TRBJ2-1; 9 nucleotides agree with TRBD1. The V and J ends lost 6 bases and 3 bases, in that order; junction bases with no gene match: 9. Per germline, CDR1 MNHEY and CDR2 SVGEGT. CDR3 length: 16 residues. CDR3 loop: CASSFHGTGYYNEQFF. The CDR3 DNA reads as TGTGCCAGCAGCTTTCACGGGACAGGGTACTACAATGAGCAGTTCTTC.

V usage is TRBV28 and J usage is TRBJ1-5; 7 positions match TRBD1. The CDR3 spans 16 residues. With 4 bases clipped from V and 5 bases from J, the junction kept 11 bases outside the gene matches. Germline V gene lookup returns CDR1 MDHEN and CDR2 SYDVKM. The CDR3 here is CASSSQEGAVDQPQHF. CDR3 bases: TGTGCCAGCAGTTCCCAAGAGGGGGCAGTGGATCAGCCCCAGCATTTT. Supplemented by reference TRBV28 and TRBJ1-5, the full variable domain reads DVKVTQSSRYLVKRTGEKVFLECVQDMDHENMFWYRQDPGLGLRLIYFSYDVKMKEKGDIPEGYSVSREKKERFSLILESASTNQTSMYLCASSSQEGAVDQPQHFGDGTRLSIL.

The V gene is TRBV3-1, the J gene TRBJ1-4; no definite D call. The CDR3 totals 13 residues. Germline CDR1 is LGHDT and CDR2 is YNNKEL (reference sequence). V lost 4 bases, J lost 3 bases, and 6 bases lay in between. The CDR3 sequence is CASSPLPNEKLFF. The CDR3 nucleotides read TGTGCCAGCAGCCCTCTTCCTAATGAAAAACTGTTTTTT.

This chain uses TRBV9 with TRBJ1-1, with D unresolved. Trimming left V 3 bases short and J 1 base short, with 13 bases between. CDR1 and CDR2 (germline): SGDLS, YYNGEE. The CDR3 is 15 residues long. CDR3 sequence reads: CASSALQAENTEAFF. CDR3 bases: TGTGCCAGCAGCGCTCTTCAGGCGGAGAACACTGAAGCTTTCTTT.

The chain has TRBV27 and TRBJ1-1, with D tentatively TRBD1 (6 bases). Germline loops: CDR1 MNHEY, CDR2 SMNVEV (reference sequence). V was clipped by 6 bases and J by 4 bases, with 15 bases between them. The CDR3 has 14 residues. CDR3: CASSPWGAGTEAFF. The CDR3 nucleotides are TGTGCCAGCAGCCCCTGGGGGGCGGGCACTGAAGCTTTCTTT.

V gene TRBV28 combines with J gene TRBJ2-3; D perhaps matches TRBD2 (5 bases). Trimming removed 5 bases from V and 0 bases from J, with 12 bases in between. The germline V gene has CDR1 MDHEN and CDR2 SYDVKM. The CDR3 runs to 15 residues. For the CDR3, the DNA is TGTGCCAGCAGTGGGGAGAGCTCTAGCACAGATACGCAGTATTTT. This translates into CASSGESSSTDTQYF.

This clonotype was detected a few times. The genes are TRBV9 and TRBJ2-3; D tentatively reads TRBD1 or TRBD2 (5 bases each). Germline CDR1 SGDLS, CDR2 YYNGEE. Trimming pared 4 bases from V and 0 bases from J, leaving 12 bases between. The CDR3 contains 15 residues. CDR3 bases: TGTGCCAGCAGCTTGGGGGAGTCTAGCACAGATACGCAGTATTTT. Amino acids: CASSLGESSTDTQYF.

This clonotype was picked up a small number of times. The V call is TRBV29-1, the J call TRBJ2-5, with D perhaps TRBD1 or TRBD2 (6 bases each). The length of the CDR3 is 12 residues. Germline V gene lookup returns CDR1 SQVTM and CDR2 ANQGSEA. V was pared by 6 bases and J by 5 bases, with 13 bases between. The CDR3 spells CSVLSGAETQYF. CDR3 DNA sequence: TGCAGCGTCTTGTCGGGGGCGGAGACCCAGTACTTC.

This clonotype was seen more than once but under ten times. The chain uses TRBV10-3 and TRBJ1-5; D not certain. The CDR3 contains 14 residues. With 7 bases removed from V and 5 bases from J, the gap between germline ends came to 15 bases. Germline CDR1 ENHRY, CDR2 SYGVKD. The CDR3 spells CAINGGYGDQPQHF. The CDR3 nucleotides read TGTGCCATCAATGGCGGTTACGGGGATCAGCCCCAGCATTTT.